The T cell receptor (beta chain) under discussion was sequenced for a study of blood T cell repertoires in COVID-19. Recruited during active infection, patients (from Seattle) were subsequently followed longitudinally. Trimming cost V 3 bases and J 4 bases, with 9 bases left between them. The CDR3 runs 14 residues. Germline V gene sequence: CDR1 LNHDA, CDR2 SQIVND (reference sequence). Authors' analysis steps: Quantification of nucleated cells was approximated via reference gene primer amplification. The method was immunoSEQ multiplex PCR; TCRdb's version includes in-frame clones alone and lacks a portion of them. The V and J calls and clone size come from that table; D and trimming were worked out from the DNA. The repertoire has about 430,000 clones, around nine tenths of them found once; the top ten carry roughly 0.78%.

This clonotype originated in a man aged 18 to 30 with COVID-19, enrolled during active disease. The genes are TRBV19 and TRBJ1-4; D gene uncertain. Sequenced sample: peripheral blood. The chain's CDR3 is CASSMGQNNEKLFF. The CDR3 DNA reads TGTGCCAGTAGTATGGGCCAGAATAATGAAAAACTGTTTTTT.